The present entry profiles one T cell receptor (beta chain) with its context. Its antigen is currently unknown. Assay used: immunoSEQ multiplex PCR; TCRdb lists only in-frame clones, some missing. Its clone listing holds over 140,000 clones. These data are taken from a study of T cell responses to AZD1222 COVID-19 vaccine. Whole-study results and caveats: The repertoires were collected only after the peak T cell response. White British people made up most donors, females outnumbered males, and clonal diversity was possibly underestimated.

Material: peripheral blood. This receptor was taken from an adult in good health.

The CDR3 nucleotides are TGTGCCAGCAGCTTATTCGGAACGAACACCGGGGAGCTGTTTTTT. Translating gives CASSLFGTNTGELFF. The chain couples TRBV7-9 to TRBJ2-2, with D hard to call. The germline CDR1 and CDR2 sequences are SEHNR and FQNEAQ (reference sequence). V shed 2 bases and J shed 0 bases, with 7 bases lying between them. The CDR3 sequence is 15 residues long.